The 10 T cell receptor beta chains given below trace back to one sample, sequenced in a study of CD8+ T cells in alopecia areata. Extraction of RNA preceded its reverse transcription into cDNA, which served as the sequencing template. The assay was immunoSEQ multiplex PCR, and TCRdb's table has in-frame clones only and misses some. The sample holds some 51,000 clones, about 96% seen once. Specimen: CD8+ T cells sorted from blood, collected at week 0. The receptors derive from a human donor with alopecia areata.

The genes are TRBV7-9 and TRBJ2-3, with a weak D call TRBD1 (5 bases). CDR3 length equals 15 residues. Trimming took 0 bases from V and 0 from J, leaving 7 bases between them. Per germline, CDR1 SEHNR and CDR2 FQNEAQ (reference sequence). Written as DNA, the CDR3 is TGTGCCAGCAGCTTAGCGGGGCTGAGCACAGATACGCAGTATTTT. This codes for CASSLAGLSTDTQYF.

The chain joins TRBV29-1 to TRBJ1-3; D remains ambiguous. The germline CDR1 and CDR2 sequences are SQVTM and ANQGSEA. CDR3 length: 11 amino acids. Between the trimmed V and J ends, which lost 6 bases and 3 bases, there was a span of 6 bases. CDR3 residues: CSVYSGNTIYF. Here the CDR3 DNA reads TGCAGCGTGTACAGTGGAAACACCATATATTTT.

Note on this clone: An end of the junction does not agree with germline; a read error may underlie this. In DNA, the CDR3 is TGTGCCAGCACCTTAATGGGAGGGGCCCACGAGCAGTACTTC. This encodes CASTLMGGAHEQYF. This chain connects TRBV7-3 to TRBJ2-7; TRBD2 aligns across 7 bases. Germline loops: CDR1 SGHTA, CDR2 FQGTGA. This CDR3 is built from 14 residues.

For the CDR3, the DNA is TGTGCCAGCACCCATGACCGATTCGATCGCTCTGGGGCCAACGTCCTGACTTTC. Protein sequence: CASTHDRFDRSGANVLTF. The chain has TRBV7-2 and TRBJ2-6; D uncertain. Looked up from germline, CDR1 is SGHTA and CDR2 is FQGNSA. The CDR3 is 18 amino acids. V dropped 7 bases and J dropped 0 bases, with 19 bases sitting between them.

A single count supports this clone. This chain uses TRBV4-1 with TRBJ2-5; 11 positions match TRBD1. TRBJ2-7 explains the end of the DNA better; the J call may be wrong. The CDR3 consists of 15 residues. CDR1 is MGHRA, CDR2 YSYEKL, per germline. Written as DNA, the CDR3 is TGCGCCAGCAGCCAATGGGGACAGGGGGAGTACGAGCAGTACTTC. Residues: CASSQWGQGEYEQYF.

V usage is TRBV5-1 and J usage is TRBJ2-3; the match to TRBD2 covers 14 bases. V gave up 0 bases and J gave up 4 bases; unmatched junction bases: 7. The CDR3 has 18 residues. In germline, CDR1 is SGHRS, CDR2 YFSETQ. The CDR3 region is CASSLAPGLAGAADTQYF. Here the CDR3 DNA reads TGCGCCAGCAGCTTGGCCCCGGGACTAGCGGGGGCGGCAGATACGCAGTATTTT. The full variable domain, in which reference TRBV5-1 and TRBJ2-3 provide the parts outside the CDR3, is KAGVTQTPRYLIKTRGQQVTLSCSPISGHRSVSWYQQTPGQGLQFLFEYFSETQRNKGNFPGRFSGRQFSNSRSEMNVSTLELGDSALYLCASSLAPGLAGAADTQYFGPGTRLTVL.

The chain joins TRBV4-2 to TRBJ2-7; no reliable D call. This CDR3 spans 12 amino acids. Trimming took 5 bases from V and 3 from J, leaving 8 bases between them. Germline lookup yields CDR1 LGHNA and CDR2 YNFKEQ. CDR3 DNA sequence: TGTGCCAGCAGCAGCATCGGCTACGAGCAGTACTTC. This gives the protein CASSSIGYEQYF.

The chain couples TRBV5-1 to TRBJ2-1, with a possible D match to TRBD2 (5 bases). Germline V gives CDR1 SGHRS, CDR2 YFSETQ. The V and J ends lost 3 bases and 6 bases respectively, with 10 bases between them. The CDR3 has 13 amino acids. The CDR3 protein is CASSYSVGNEQFF. DNA of the CDR3: TGCGCCAGCAGCTATAGCGTAGGCAATGAGCAGTTCTTC.

Points on this clone: At one end, the junction sequence differs from germline, possibly due to a read error. This sequence joins TRBV7-7 and TRBJ2-1, with 11 bases that match TRBD1. The germline CDR1 and CDR2 sequences are SSHAT and FNYEAQ (reference sequence). This CDR3 has 15 amino acids. The CDR3 DNA reads TGTGCTAGCAGCCTAGGGACAGGGGGATTGGATGAGCAGTTCTTC. Translating it yields CASSLGTGGLDEQFF. Based on the CDR3 plus reference TRBV7-7 and TRBJ2-1, the full variable domain is GAGVSQSPRYKVTKRGQDVTLRCDPISSHATLYWYQQALGQGPEFLTYFNYEAQPDKSGLPSDRFSAERPEGSISTLTIQRTEQRDSAMYRCASSLGTGGLDEQFFGPGTRLTVL.

This clone has just one count. CDR3 protein: CASSSPDTGSQETQYF. In nucleotides, the CDR3 is TGTGCCAGCAGCTCGCCCGACACGGGGAGTCAAGAGACCCAGTACTTC. The rearrangement joins TRBV4-2 to TRBJ2-5; TRBD2 might be the D (5 bases). The CDR3 has 16 amino acids. V lost 5 bases and J lost 2, with 18 bases in between. CDR1 and CDR2 from the germline V gene are LGHNA and YNFKEQ.